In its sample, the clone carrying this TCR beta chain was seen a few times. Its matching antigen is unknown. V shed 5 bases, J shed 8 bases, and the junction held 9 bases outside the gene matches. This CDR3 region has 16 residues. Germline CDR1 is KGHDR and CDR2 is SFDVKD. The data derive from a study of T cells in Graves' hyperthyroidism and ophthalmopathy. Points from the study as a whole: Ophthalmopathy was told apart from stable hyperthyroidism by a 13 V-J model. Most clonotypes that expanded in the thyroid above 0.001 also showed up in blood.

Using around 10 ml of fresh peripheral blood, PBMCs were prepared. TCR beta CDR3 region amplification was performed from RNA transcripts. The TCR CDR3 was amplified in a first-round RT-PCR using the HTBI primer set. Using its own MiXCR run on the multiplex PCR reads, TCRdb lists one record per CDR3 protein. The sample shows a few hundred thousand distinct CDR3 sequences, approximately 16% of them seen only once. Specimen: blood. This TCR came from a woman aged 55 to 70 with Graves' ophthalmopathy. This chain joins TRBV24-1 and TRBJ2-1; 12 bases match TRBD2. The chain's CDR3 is CATSVQGLAGRDEQFF. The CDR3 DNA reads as TGTGCCACCAGTGTCCAGGGACTAGCGGGCAGGGATGAGCAGTTCTTC.